Below are 4 T cell receptor beta chains sequenced from a single sample in a study of blood T cell repertoires in COVID-19. TCRdb's copy holds only in-frame clones and misses some; the assay was immunoSEQ multiplex PCR. This table has about 120,000 clones, approximately 81% appearing once. The sample taken for sequencing was peripheral blood. The receptors were gathered from a man aged 55 to 70 with acute or convalescent COVID-19.

For the CDR3, the DNA is TGTGCCAGCAGCTTAACCGTAGCGGGAGCCGGGGAGCTGTTTTTT. Its protein is CASSLTVAGAGELFF. The gene calls are TRBV7-2 and TRBJ2-2, with TRBD2 matching 9 bases. Germline-derived CDR1 and CDR2 are SGHTA and FQGNSA. V dropped 2 bases and J dropped 6; count of bases not matched to a gene: 4. The CDR3 consists of 15 residues.

In the case of this clone: At the DNA level, this CDR3 is encoded by other sequences in the same sample as well. The chain has TRBV12-3 or TRBV12-4 and TRBJ2-7, with D perhaps TRBD1 (6 bases). V lost 7 bases and J lost 2, with 12 bases in between. This CDR3 region has 13 residues. The CDR3 coding sequence is TGTGCCAGCACGCTAACAGGGACCTACGAGCAGTACTTC. Amino acid sequence: CASTLTGTYEQYF.

The chain has TRBV28 and TRBJ2-3, with TRBD2 matching over 11 bases. The CDR3 contains 16 residues. CDR1 and CDR2 (germline): MDHEN, SYDVKM. V was clipped by 3 bases and J by 2 bases; unmatched bases: 4. In DNA, the CDR3 is TGTGCCAGCAGTTTTCGACTAGCGGGGTCCACAGATACGCAGTATTTT. As protein: CASSFRLAGSTDTQYF.

The chain recombines TRBV5-1 with TRBJ2-1; 10 nucleotides align to TRBD1. After removal of 3 bases from V and 8 bases from J, the junction contained 2 bases not matched to a gene. The CDR3 runs 13 residues. Germline loops: CDR1 SGHRS, CDR2 YFSETQ. The DNA of the CDR3 is TGCGCCAGCAGCTCCGGGACAGGGGATGAGCAGTTCTTC. Residues: CASSSGTGDEQFF.